This T cell receptor beta chain was identified during a study of T cell responses to AZD1222 COVID-19 vaccine. The protocol was immunoSEQ multiplex PCR, while the TCRdb copy is restricted to in-frame clones and leaves out a portion. This table holds under 150,000 clones, about nine tenths found once. The CDR3 extends over 13 amino acids. V lost 0 bases to trimming and J lost 4 bases, with 4 bases between them. Per germline, CDR1 KGHSH and CDR2 LQKENI. The study, taken as a whole, reports: The study sampled repertoires only after the peak T cell response. Only 5 to 7 AZD1222 recipients were seropositive at baseline.

As to this clone: Its antigen remains unidentified.

The sample here was peripheral blood, taken on day 0 of AZD1222 vaccination. The clonotype comes from an adult in good health. The chain links TRBV18 to TRBJ2-1; D is unclear. CDR3 sequence: CASSPPTYNEQFF. In nucleotides, the CDR3 is TGTGCCAGCTCACCACCGACGTACAATGAGCAGTTCTTC.